This T cell receptor (beta chain) comes out of a study of blood T cells in healthy people across ages. Findings and limits, study-wide: Higher diversity and more naive CD4+ cells were features of long-lived donors, compared to aged donors.

With respect to this clonotype: Its antigen remains unknown.

Primers used in a second PCR of roughly 6 to 11 cycles were a sample-barcoded 5' primer and a J-beta primer mix. TCRdb ran MiXCR on the 5' RACE reads and lists one entry per CDR3 protein. The sample lists roughly 720,000 distinct CDR3 sequences; less than 70% were seen once. The CDR3 extends over 15 amino acids. V shed 5 bases and J shed 5 bases, with 13 bases lying between them. Looked up from germline, CDR1 is MDHEN and CDR2 is SYDVKM. Every donor gave 9.5 to 10 milliliters of peripheral blood. Per-sample PBMC isolation yielded at least 6.5 million cells. Each sample yielded at least 6 micrograms of PBMC total RNA.

This chain connects TRBV28 to TRBJ1-6; D uncertain. The sequenced material came from blood. This receptor was obtained from a man older than 75 in good health. CDR3 sequence (DNA): TGTGCCAGCAGTCCAGGATGGGCAAATAATTCACCCCTCCACTTT. It translates to CASSPGWANNSPLHF.